This TCR beta chain is drawn from a study of cytomegalovirus exposure and HLA in healthy donors. Study results and limitations: In a later analysis, the majority of CMV-associated beta chains seemingly showed HLA restriction. Reportedly, TCR beta sequences accurately predicted HLA-A and HLA-B alleles in most subjects. Presence/absence analyses assumed roughly uniform sequencing depth across donors.

The PCR contained 60 Vbeta and 13 Jbeta primers. Measured with immunoSEQ multiplex PCR; TCRdb has only the in-frame clones, and not every one. The repertoire holds about 120,000 clones, with 75% as singletons. In regard to this clone: Its cognate antigen is unknown.

Nominally healthy donors were sampled, though unrecorded immune exposures were likely. This CDR3 is built from 15 residues. The ends lost 4 bases at V and 5 bases at J; junction bases unmatched: 9. From germline, CDR1 is MNHEY and CDR2 SMNVEV (reference sequence). Sequencing was carried out using PBMCs. The clonotype originates from a woman between 40 and 55 years old in good health and CMV-seropositive. This chain uses TRBV27 with TRBJ2-5; 8 nucleotides match TRBD1. CDR3 nucleotides: TGTGCCAGCAGTTACCAGGGGGCTGTGTGGGAGACCCAGTACTTC. Translation: CASSYQGAVWETQYF.